This T cell receptor (beta chain) was sequenced during a study of blood T cell repertoires in COVID-19. This table comes from immunoSEQ multiplex PCR, and its TCRdb copy is limited to in-frame clones, with some not included. Of a few hundred thousand clones listed, less than 90% are singletons. This TCR was sampled from a woman in her 30s who had recovered from COVID-19. Sequencing was carried out using PBMCs or T cells enriched from blood (not recorded which).

The CDR3 sequence: CASSLSETGGAELYEQYF. CDR3 DNA sequence: TGCGCCAGCAGCTTGTCAGAGACAGGGGGCGCCGAACTCTACGAGCAGTACTTC. The chain combines TRBV5-1 with TRBJ2-7, with 10 bases matching TRBD1. Per the germline V gene, CDR1 is SGHRS and CDR2 is YFSETQ. The CDR3 length is 18 residues. The V and J ends lost 1 base and 3 bases, in that order; junction bases with no gene match: 13.